A selection of T cell receptor beta chains follows, all from one sample in a study of beta chain features in type 1 diabetes. Using immunoSEQ multiplex PCR, the repertoire was profiled, and TCRdb retains in-frame clones only, with some absent. The sample includes 300,000 to 350,000 clones, roughly 14% of them seen just once. Material: naive CD4+ T cells from blood. These receptors were taken from a woman between 18 and 30 years old with type 1 diabetes. Both conserved end residues are part of each CDR3. The D gene is left open where the match is weak. Clone size appears in some rows only: once, few, many, or a class for an expanded clone.

clone_size: few; d_call: NA; v_call: TRBV5-1; j_call: TRBJ2-5; cdr3_aa: CASSSGETQYF; cdr3_nt: TGCGCCAGCAGCTCGGGGGAGACCCAGTACTTC
clone_size: NA; d_call: NA; v_call: TRBV7-3; j_call: TRBJ2-6; cdr3_aa: CASSSRVPSFGANVLTF; cdr3_nt: TGTGCCAGCAGCTCCAGGGTCCCCTCCTTTGGGGCCAACGTCCTGACTTTC
clone_size: NA; d_call: TRBD1; v_call: TRBV6-5; j_call: TRBJ2-3; cdr3_aa: CASSYSGSRGYTQYF; cdr3_nt: TGTGCCAGCAGTTATTCCGGGTCCAGGGGGTACACGCAGTATTTT
clone_size: few; d_call: TRBD1; v_call: TRBV13; j_call: TRBJ2-3; cdr3_aa: CASSSTGTGGTDTQYF; cdr3_nt: TGTGCCAGCAGCTCCACCGGGACAGGGGGGACAGATACGCAGTATTTT
clone_size: NA; d_call: TRBD1; v_call: TRBV29-1; j_call: TRBJ1-2; cdr3_aa: CSVGGQGNGYTF; cdr3_nt: TGCAGCGTTGGAGGACAGGGTAATGGCTACACCTTC
clone_size: once; d_call: TRBD1; v_call: TRBV19; j_call: TRBJ2-7; cdr3_aa: CASSIQGAYEQYF; cdr3_nt: TGTGCCAGTAGTATACAGGGGGCGTACGAGCAGTACTTC
clone_size: NA; d_call: TRBD1; v_call: TRBV7-2; j_call: TRBJ2-6; cdr3_aa: CASSLQGATGANVLTF; cdr3_nt: TGTGCCAGCAGCTTACAGGGGGCTACTGGGGCCAACGTCCTGACTTTC
clone_size: NA; d_call: NA; v_call: TRBV18; j_call: TRBJ2-1; cdr3_aa: CASSPGFEGNEQFF; cdr3_nt: TGTGCCAGCTCGCCGGGATTTGAGGGCAATGAGCAGTTCTTC
clone_size: NA; d_call: NA; v_call: TRBV10-3; j_call: TRBJ1-2; cdr3_aa: CAISGDRTWNYGYTF; cdr3_nt: TGTGCCATCAGCGGAGACAGGACCTGGAACTATGGCTACACCTTC
clone_size: few; d_call: TRBD2; v_call: TRBV7-2; j_call: TRBJ2-3; cdr3_aa: CASSFTLLSGTTDTQYF; cdr3_nt: TGTGCCAGCAGCTTCACCTTACTAAGCGGGACGACAGATACGCAGTATTTT
clone_size: many; d_call: NA; v_call: TRBV7-2; j_call: TRBJ2-7; cdr3_aa: CASRAYEQYF; cdr3_nt: TGTGCCAGCCGGGCCTACGAGCAGTACTTC
clone_size: few; d_call: NA; v_call: TRBV28; j_call: TRBJ1-1; cdr3_aa: CASRGGAGSAFF; cdr3_nt: TGTGCCAGCAGAGGGGGGGCCGGTTCGGCTTTCTTT
clone_size: few; d_call: NA; v_call: TRBV7-2; j_call: TRBJ2-7; cdr3_aa: CASSLGGSAYEQYF; cdr3_nt: TGTGCCAGCAGCTTAGGAGGTTCTGCCTACGAGCAGTACTTC
clone_size: NA; d_call: TRBD2; v_call: TRBV28; j_call: TRBJ2-3; cdr3_aa: CASSPLAGLGADTQYF; cdr3_nt: TGTGCCAGCAGTCCCCTAGCGGGACTGGGGGCAGATACGCAGTATTTT
clone_size: few; d_call: TRBD2; v_call: TRBV29-1; j_call: TRBJ2-5; cdr3_aa: CSVEERGGRAQETQYF; cdr3_nt: TGCAGCGTTGAAGAACGGGGCGGGAGGGCCCAAGAGACCCAGTACTTC
clone_size: many; d_call: TRBD1; v_call: TRBV29-1; j_call: TRBJ2-7; cdr3_aa: CSVVGTAYEQYF; cdr3_nt: TGCAGCGTTGTCGGGACAGCCTACGAGCAGTACTTC
clone_size: NA; d_call: TRBD2; v_call: TRBV9; j_call: TRBJ2-3; cdr3_aa: CASSVGAGGPDTQYF; cdr3_nt: TGTGCCAGCAGCGTAGGAGCGGGAGGGCCAGATACGCAGTATTTT
clone_size: few; d_call: TRBD1; v_call: TRBV9; j_call: TRBJ2-2; cdr3_aa: CASSIGGQGARTGELFF; cdr3_nt: TGTGCCAGCAGCATCGGGGGACAGGGGGCTCGGACCGGGGAGCTGTTTTTT
clone_size: NA; d_call: NA; v_call: TRBV27; j_call: TRBJ1-2; cdr3_aa: CASSKQANYGYTF; cdr3_nt: TGTGCCAGCAGTAAACAGGCTAACTATGGCTACACCTTC
clone_size: NA; d_call: TRBD1; v_call: TRBV4-3; j_call: TRBJ2-1; cdr3_aa: CASSQDGSGGNEQFF; cdr3_nt: TGCGCCAGCAGCCAAGATGGGTCAGGGGGCAATGAGCAGTTCTTC
clone_size: few; d_call: NA; v_call: TRBV9; j_call: TRBJ2-7; cdr3_aa: CASSRGQTDPYEQYF; cdr3_nt: TGTGCCAGCAGCAGGGGCCAGACCGATCCATACGAGCAGTACTTC
clone_size: NA; d_call: TRBD1; v_call: TRBV18; j_call: TRBJ2-1; cdr3_aa: CASSPPFGTGGPNEQFF; cdr3_nt: TGTGCCAGCTCACCACCGTTCGGGACAGGGGGGCCCAATGAGCAGTTCTTC
clone_size: few; d_call: NA; v_call: TRBV27; j_call: TRBJ2-5; cdr3_aa: CASSLIKGYQETQYF; cdr3_nt: TGTGCCAGCAGCTTGATAAAGGGGTACCAAGAGACCCAGTACTTC
clone_size: few; d_call: NA; v_call: TRBV6-1; j_call: TRBJ1-5; cdr3_aa: CASSGQGLNQPQHF; cdr3_nt: TGTGCCAGCAGTGGGCAGGGCCTCAATCAGCCCCAGCATTTT
clone_size: NA; d_call: NA; v_call: TRBV7-2; j_call: TRBJ1-1; cdr3_aa: CASSLGSLNTEAFF; cdr3_nt: TGTGCCAGCAGCTTAGGCAGTCTGAACACTGAAGCTTTCTTT
clone_size: few; d_call: TRBD1; v_call: TRBV18; j_call: TRBJ1-1; cdr3_aa: CASSQADYRGHTEAFF; cdr3_nt: TGTGCCAGCTCCCAAGCGGACTACAGGGGACACACTGAAGCTTTCTTT
clone_size: NA; d_call: NA; v_call: TRBV7-2; j_call: TRBJ1-5; cdr3_aa: CASSPNRGQPQHF; cdr3_nt: TGTGCCAGCAGCCCAAACCGGGGGCAGCCCCAGCATTTT
clone_size: few; d_call: NA; v_call: TRBV15; j_call: TRBJ2-5; cdr3_aa: CATSRDQRVGTQYF; cdr3_nt: TGTGCCACCAGCAGAGATCAACGGGTGGGGACCCAGTACTTC
clone_size: once; d_call: NA; v_call: TRBV2; j_call: TRBJ2-1; cdr3_aa: CASSEGGDEQFF; cdr3_nt: TGTGCCAGCAGTGAAGGAGGAGATGAGCAGTTCTTC
clone_size: few; d_call: NA; v_call: TRBV28; j_call: TRBJ1-5; cdr3_aa: CASSLAGEGNQPQHF; cdr3_nt: TGTGCCAGCAGTTTGGCCGGGGAGGGCAATCAGCCCCAGCATTTT
clone_size: few; d_call: TRBD2; v_call: TRBV7-9; j_call: TRBJ2-5; cdr3_aa: CASSLGSQRGETQYF; cdr3_nt: TGTGCCAGCAGCTTAGGCAGCCAGCGGGGGGAGACCCAGTACTTC
clone_size: NA; d_call: NA; v_call: TRBV18; j_call: TRBJ2-1; cdr3_aa: CASSPATTYNEQFF; cdr3_nt: TGTGCCAGCTCACCAGCGACTACCTACAATGAGCAGTTCTTC
clone_size: few; d_call: TRBD1; v_call: TRBV28; j_call: TRBJ2-2; cdr3_aa: CASVTGGNTGELFF; cdr3_nt: TGTGCCAGCGTCACAGGGGGGAACACCGGGGAGCTGTTTTTT
clone_size: few; d_call: TRBD1; v_call: TRBV18; j_call: TRBJ2-5; cdr3_aa: CASSPWDSQETQYF; cdr3_nt: TGTGCCAGCTCCCCCTGGGACAGCCAAGAGACCCAGTACTTC
clone_size: NA; d_call: TRBD1; v_call: TRBV18; j_call: TRBJ2-3; cdr3_aa: CASSLGQGGSADTQYF; cdr3_nt: TGTGCCAGCTCACTGGGACAGGGTGGTAGCGCAGATACGCAGTATTTT
clone_size: few; d_call: TRBD2; v_call: TRBV29-1; j_call: TRBJ2-1; cdr3_aa: CSVDMASGRNEQFF; cdr3_nt: TGCAGCGTTGATATGGCTAGCGGGAGAAATGAGCAGTTCTTC
clone_size: few; d_call: NA; v_call: TRBV25-1; j_call: TRBJ2-1; cdr3_aa: CASSTLRGYNEQFF; cdr3_nt: TGTGCCAGCAGTACCCTCAGGGGCTACAATGAGCAGTTCTTC
clone_size: NA; d_call: TRBD1; v_call: TRBV11-2; j_call: TRBJ1-2; cdr3_aa: CASSYSRQGDYTF; cdr3_nt: TGTGCCAGCAGCTACTCCCGACAGGGAGACTACACCTTC
clone_size: NA; d_call: NA; v_call: TRBV28; j_call: TRBJ2-2; cdr3_aa: CASSNGLGELFF; cdr3_nt: TGTGCCAGCAGCAACGGACTGGGGGAGCTGTTTTTT
clone_size: NA; d_call: TRBD1; v_call: TRBV18; j_call: TRBJ2-7; cdr3_aa: CASSPPGQGDSEQYF; cdr3_nt: TGTGCCAGCTCACCACCGGGACAGGGTGATAGCGAGCAGTACTTC
clone_size: few; d_call: TRBD2; v_call: TRBV5-1; j_call: TRBJ2-7; cdr3_aa: CASSLAASGPEGEQYF; cdr3_nt: TGCGCCAGCAGCTTGGCGGCTAGCGGGCCGGAAGGGGAGCAGTACTTC
clone_size: few; d_call: TRBD1; v_call: TRBV5-4; j_call: TRBJ2-5; cdr3_aa: CASSLAVRDSQETQYF; cdr3_nt: TGTGCCAGCAGCTTGGCCGTGAGGGACAGCCAAGAGACCCAGTACTTC
clone_size: few; d_call: NA; v_call: TRBV18; j_call: TRBJ2-1; cdr3_aa: CASSLGTPNVNEQFF; cdr3_nt: TGTGCCAGCTCACTAGGGACACCTAATGTCAATGAGCAGTTCTTC
clone_size: few; d_call: NA; v_call: TRBV27; j_call: TRBJ1-1; cdr3_aa: CASSFGQTSKPTEAFF; cdr3_nt: TGTGCCAGCAGTTTCGGACAAACCTCTAAGCCTACGGAAGCTTTCTTT
clone_size: NA; d_call: TRBD2; v_call: TRBV7-2; j_call: TRBJ2-1; cdr3_aa: CASSLVSGISYNEQFF; cdr3_nt: TGTGCCAGCAGCTTAGTAAGCGGGATCTCCTACAATGAGCAGTTCTTC
clone_size: few; d_call: NA; v_call: TRBV7-8; j_call: TRBJ1-2; cdr3_aa: CASSPDRRHGYTF; cdr3_nt: TGTGCCAGCAGCCCAGACAGGCGTCATGGCTACACCTTC
clone_size: NA; d_call: NA; v_call: TRBV7-2; j_call: TRBJ2-5; cdr3_aa: CASSRAGLQETQYF; cdr3_nt: TGTGCCAGCAGCCGAGCGGGCCTCCAAGAGACCCAGTACTTC
clone_size: NA; d_call: NA; v_call: TRBV6-5; j_call: TRBJ1-1; cdr3_aa: CASRSQPDSTEAFF; cdr3_nt: TGTGCCAGCAGGTCACAACCCGACAGTACCGAAGCTTTCTTT
clone_size: few; d_call: TRBD2; v_call: TRBV4-1; j_call: TRBJ2-1; cdr3_aa: CASSQGGGAVAGGSSYNEQFF; cdr3_nt: TGCGCCAGCAGCCAAGGGGGGGGCGCGGTAGCGGGAGGGAGCTCCTACAATGAGCAGTTCTTC
clone_size: NA; d_call: NA; v_call: TRBV7-2; j_call: TRBJ2-2; cdr3_aa: CASSENHFPGELFF; cdr3_nt: TGTGCCAGCAGCGAAAATCACTTTCCCGGGGAGCTGTTTTTT
clone_size: NA; d_call: TRBD1; v_call: TRBV30; j_call: TRBJ2-1; cdr3_aa: CAWSGPLGWTGLRGLGNNEQFF; cdr3_nt: TGTGCCTGGAGTGGGCCCCTAGGGTGGACAGGCCTACGGGGCTTGGGGAACAATGAGCAGTTCTTC
clone_size: NA; d_call: NA; v_call: TRBV29-1; j_call: TRBJ2-1; cdr3_aa: CSVDPGSSYNEQFF; cdr3_nt: TGCAGCGTTGACCCCGGTTCGTCCTACAATGAGCAGTTCTTC